The source of this T cell receptor beta chain is a study of blood T cell repertoires in COVID-19. In germline, CDR1 is GTSNPN, CDR2 SVGIG (reference sequence). This CDR3 is built from 13 residues. Trimming cost V 1 base and J 6 bases, with 12 bases left between them. TCRdb's copy holds only in-frame clones and misses some; the assay was immunoSEQ multiplex PCR. The sample holds 300,000 to 350,000 clones, 70% to 90% seen once. The TCR originated in a man between 25 and 39 years old who had recovered from COVID-19. The chain employs TRBV30 and TRBJ1-2, with D tentatively TRBD1 (5 bases). The specimen was PBMCs or T cells enriched from blood (not recorded which). In DNA, the CDR3 is TGTGCCTGGAGTGGGGGGGACCCTAATGGCTACACCTTC. Its translation: CAWSGGDPNGYTF.